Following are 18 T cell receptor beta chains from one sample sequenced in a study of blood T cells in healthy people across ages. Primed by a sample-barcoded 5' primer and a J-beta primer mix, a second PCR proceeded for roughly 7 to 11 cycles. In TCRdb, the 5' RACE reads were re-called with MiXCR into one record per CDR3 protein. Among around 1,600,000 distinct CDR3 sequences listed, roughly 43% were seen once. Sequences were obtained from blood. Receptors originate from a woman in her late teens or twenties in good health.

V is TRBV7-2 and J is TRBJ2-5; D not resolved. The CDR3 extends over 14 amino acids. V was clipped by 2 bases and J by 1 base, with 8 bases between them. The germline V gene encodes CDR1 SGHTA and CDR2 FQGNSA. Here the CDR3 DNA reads TGTGCCAGCAGCTTATGGTCCAGCCAAGAGACCCAGTACTTC. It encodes CASSLWSSQETQYF.

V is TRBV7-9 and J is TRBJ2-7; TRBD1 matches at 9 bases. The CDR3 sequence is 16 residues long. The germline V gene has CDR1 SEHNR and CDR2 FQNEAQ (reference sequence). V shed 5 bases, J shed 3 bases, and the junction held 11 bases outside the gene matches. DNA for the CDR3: TGTGCCAGCAGCCCCCGGGACAGGGTTCGGTTCTACGAGCAGTACTTC. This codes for CASSPRDRVRFYEQYF.

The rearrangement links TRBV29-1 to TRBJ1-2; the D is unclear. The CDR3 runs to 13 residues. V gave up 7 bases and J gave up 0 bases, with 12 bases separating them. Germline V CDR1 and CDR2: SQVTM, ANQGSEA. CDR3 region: CSALRGPNYGYTF. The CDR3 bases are TGCAGCGCCTTACGGGGTCCTAACTATGGCTACACCTTC.

The CDR3 spells CASSLRTAKETQYF. CDR3 nucleotide sequence: TGTGCCAGCAGTTTGAGGACGGCTAAAGAGACCCAGTACTTC. This chain joins TRBV6-5 and TRBJ2-7, with D uncertain. The J call is uncertain, as TRBJ2-5 better fits the DNA end. From germline, CDR1 is MNHEY and CDR2 SVGAGI. The CDR3 extends over 14 amino acids.

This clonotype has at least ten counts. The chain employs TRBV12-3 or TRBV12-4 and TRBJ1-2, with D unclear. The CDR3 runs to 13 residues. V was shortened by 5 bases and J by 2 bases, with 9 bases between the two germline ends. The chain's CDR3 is CASSAGTNYGYTF. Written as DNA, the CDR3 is TGTGCCAGCAGTGCCGGTACAAACTATGGCTACACCTTC.

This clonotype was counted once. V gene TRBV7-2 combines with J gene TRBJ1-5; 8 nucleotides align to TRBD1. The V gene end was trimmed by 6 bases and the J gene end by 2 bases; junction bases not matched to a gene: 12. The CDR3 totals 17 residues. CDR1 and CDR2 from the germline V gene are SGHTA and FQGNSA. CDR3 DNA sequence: TGTGCCAGCAGTCGGGACAGGCCGCAATGGGGCAATCAGCCCCAGCATTTT. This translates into CASSRDRPQWGNQPQHF. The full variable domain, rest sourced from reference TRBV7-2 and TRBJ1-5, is GAGVSQSPSNKVTEKGKDVELRCDPISGHTALYWYRQSLGQGLEFLIYFQGNSAPDKSGLPSDRFSAERTGGSVSTLTIQRTQQEDSAVYLCASSRDRPQWGNQPQHFGDGTRLSIL.

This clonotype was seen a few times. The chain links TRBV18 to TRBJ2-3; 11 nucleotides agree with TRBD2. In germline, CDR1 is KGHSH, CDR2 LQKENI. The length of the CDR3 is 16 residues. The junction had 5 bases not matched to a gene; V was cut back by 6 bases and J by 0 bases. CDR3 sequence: CASSARTSGSTDTQYF. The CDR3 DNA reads TGTGCCAGCTCTGCCCGGACTAGCGGGAGCACAGATACGCAGTATTTT.

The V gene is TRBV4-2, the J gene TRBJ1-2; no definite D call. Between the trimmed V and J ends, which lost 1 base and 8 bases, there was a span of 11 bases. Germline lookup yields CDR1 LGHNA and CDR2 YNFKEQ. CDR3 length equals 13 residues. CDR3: CASSQARGLGYTF. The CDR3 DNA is TGTGCCAGCAGCCAAGCGCGAGGATTGGGCTACACCTTC.

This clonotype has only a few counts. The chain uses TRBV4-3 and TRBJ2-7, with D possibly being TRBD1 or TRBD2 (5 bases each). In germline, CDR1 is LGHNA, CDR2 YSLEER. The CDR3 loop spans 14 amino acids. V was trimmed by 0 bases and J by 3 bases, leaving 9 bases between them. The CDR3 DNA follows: TGCGCCAGCAGCCAAGATTGGGGGAACTACGAGCAGTACTTC. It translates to CASSQDWGNYEQYF.

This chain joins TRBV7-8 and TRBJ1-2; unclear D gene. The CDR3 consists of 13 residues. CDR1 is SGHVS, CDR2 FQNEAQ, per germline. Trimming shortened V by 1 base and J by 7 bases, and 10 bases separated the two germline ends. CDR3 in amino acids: CASSLDSLGGYTF. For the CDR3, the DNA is TGTGCCAGCAGCTTAGACAGCCTTGGTGGCTACACCTTC.

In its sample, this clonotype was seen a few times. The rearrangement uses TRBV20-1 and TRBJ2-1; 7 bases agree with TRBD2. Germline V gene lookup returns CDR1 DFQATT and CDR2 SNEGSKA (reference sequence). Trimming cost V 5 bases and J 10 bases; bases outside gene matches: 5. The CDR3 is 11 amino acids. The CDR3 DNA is TGCAGTGCTTCCGCAGCGGGGGAGCAGTTCTTC. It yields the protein CSASAAGEQFF.

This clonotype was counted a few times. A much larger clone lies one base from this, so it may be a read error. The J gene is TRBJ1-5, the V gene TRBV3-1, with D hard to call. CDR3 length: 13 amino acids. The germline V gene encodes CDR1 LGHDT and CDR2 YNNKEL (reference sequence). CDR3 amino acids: CARSQDLNQPQHF. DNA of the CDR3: TGTGCCAGAAGCCAAGACCTCAATCAGCCCCAGCATTTT.

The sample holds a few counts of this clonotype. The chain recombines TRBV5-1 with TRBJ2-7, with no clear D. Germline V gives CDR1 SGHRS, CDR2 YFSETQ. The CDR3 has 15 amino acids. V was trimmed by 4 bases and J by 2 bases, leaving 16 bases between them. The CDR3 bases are TGCGCCAGCAGCCCCACGGGTGGGTCCGCCTACGAGCAGTACTTC. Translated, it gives CASSPTGGSAYEQYF. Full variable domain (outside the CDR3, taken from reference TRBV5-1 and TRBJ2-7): KAGVTQTPRYLIKTRGQQVTLSCSPISGHRSVSWYQQTPGQGLQFLFEYFSETQRNKGNFPGRFSGRQFSNSRSEMNVSTLELGDSALYLCASSPTGGSAYEQYFGPGTRLTVT.

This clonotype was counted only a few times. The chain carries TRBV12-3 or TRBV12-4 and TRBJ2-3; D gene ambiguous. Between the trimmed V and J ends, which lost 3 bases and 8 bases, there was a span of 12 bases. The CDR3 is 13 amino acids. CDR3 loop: CASSFARAGTQYF. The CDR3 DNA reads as TGTGCCAGCAGTTTCGCCAGAGCTGGTACGCAGTATTTT.

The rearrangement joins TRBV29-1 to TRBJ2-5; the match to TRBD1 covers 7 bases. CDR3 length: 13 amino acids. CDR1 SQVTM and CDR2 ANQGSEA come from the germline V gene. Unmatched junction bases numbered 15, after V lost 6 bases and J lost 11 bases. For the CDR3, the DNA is TGCAGCGTGGGCCGGGACAGAAGCTCTTGGCAGTACTTC. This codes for CSVGRDRSSWQYF.

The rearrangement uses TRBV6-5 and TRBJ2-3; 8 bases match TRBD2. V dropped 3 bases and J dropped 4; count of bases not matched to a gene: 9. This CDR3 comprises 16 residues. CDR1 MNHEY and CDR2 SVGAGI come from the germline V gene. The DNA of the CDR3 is TGTGCCAGCAGTTATACGGTCGGGGGGGCGTCAGATACGCAGTATTTT. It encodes CASSYTVGGASDTQYF.

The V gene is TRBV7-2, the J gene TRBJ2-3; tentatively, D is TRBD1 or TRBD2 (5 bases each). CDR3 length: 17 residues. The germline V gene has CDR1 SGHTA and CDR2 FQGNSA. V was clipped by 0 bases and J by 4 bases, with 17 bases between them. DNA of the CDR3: TGTGCCAGCAGCTTAGCAGACACGGGACCCCCCTCAGATACGCAGTATTTT. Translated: CASSLADTGPPSDTQYF.

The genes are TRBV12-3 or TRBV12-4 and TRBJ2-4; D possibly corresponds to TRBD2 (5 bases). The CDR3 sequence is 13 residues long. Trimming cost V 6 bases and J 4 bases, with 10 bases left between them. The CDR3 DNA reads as TGTGCCAGCAGCCGGCCGGGGAAAAACATTCAGTACTTC. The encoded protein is CASSRPGKNIQYF.